This T cell receptor beta chain was identified during a study of OX40 agonist ivuxolimab in advanced cancers. CDR3 length: 16 residues. The repertoire was sequenced with immunoSEQ multiplex PCR; TCRdb's copy has only in-frame clones and lacks some. The data contain 70,000 to 95,000 clones, around 91% of them seen just once; the ten biggest clones take up 0.33%. The specimen comprised CD4+ or CD8+ T cells sorted from blood, sampled in a trial of the OX40 agonist ivuxolimab. The TCR comes from an adult with an advanced solid tumor such as melanoma, head and neck, liver or kidney cancer. The rearrangement uses TRBV21-1 and TRBJ2-3. TRBV21-1 is a listed pseudogene. The CDR3 nucleotides are TGTGCCAGCAGCAGGTGCCCCGCCCCAAGCACAGATACGCAGTATTTT. It encodes CASSRCPAPSTDTQYF.